The 9 T cell receptor beta chains listed next were all sequenced from one sample in a study of blood T cell repertoires in COVID-19. Some clones are missing from TCRdb's copy, which holds only in-frame ones; the method was immunoSEQ multiplex PCR. Altogether over 70,000 clones are present, over 60% being singletons, with the ten largest covering 6.5% to 9%. The sequenced material came from peripheral blood. All receptors come from a man between 65 and 85 years old with acute or convalescent COVID-19.

This clone was picked up a small number of times. The CDR3 region is CAISESTGRHYGYTF. CDR3 nucleotides: TGTGCCATCAGTGAGAGTACAGGGCGGCACTATGGCTACACCTTC. The chain has TRBV10-3 and TRBJ1-2, with a possible D match to TRBD1 (6 bases). Germline loops: CDR1 ENHRY, CDR2 SYGVKD. V gave up 2 bases and J gave up 3 bases, with 13 bases separating them. The CDR3 spans 15 residues.

CDR3 protein: CASSLGEQGKRTQYF. For the CDR3, the DNA is TGTGCCAGCTCCTTAGGGGAACAGGGGAAGAGGACCCAGTACTTC. The chain couples TRBV7-3 to TRBJ2-5; TRBD1 agrees at 7 bases. This CDR3 comprises 15 residues. The trim removed 8 bases at V and 7 bases at J, leaving 16 bases unmatched. Germline V gene sequence: CDR1 SGHTA, CDR2 FQGTGA.

This clone was counted between two and nine times. The chain joins TRBV29-1 to TRBJ1-2; D unresolved. CDR1 SQVTM and CDR2 ANQGSEA come from the germline V gene. This CDR3 is 12 amino acids long. Trimming pared 5 bases from V and 6 bases from J, leaving 13 bases between. The chain's CDR3 is CSVYRNSNGYTF. Written as DNA, the CDR3 is TGCAGCGTTTACCGCAATAGCAATGGCTACACCTTC.

The chain uses TRBV28 and TRBJ2-7, with D perhaps matching TRBD1 (7 bases). Trimming pared 1 base from V and 3 bases from J, leaving 13 bases between. This CDR3 has 15 residues. Looked up from germline, CDR1 is MDHEN and CDR2 is SYDVKM. The CDR3 coding sequence is TGTGCCAGCAGTTTATCGGGCGGGGACAGCTACGAGCAGTACTTC. Its translation: CASSLSGGDSYEQYF.

The chain has TRBV12-3 or TRBV12-4 and TRBJ2-7; TRBD1 matches 9 bases. This CDR3 spans 12 amino acids. V was clipped by 8 bases and J by 6 bases; unmatched bases: 5. In DNA form, the CDR3 reads TGTGCCAGCGGACCGGACAGGGGCGAGCAGTACGTC. It translates to CASGPDRGEQYV.

This chain links TRBV9 with TRBJ2-4; D might be TRBD1 (6 bases). CDR1 and CDR2 from the germline V gene are SGDLS and YYNGEE. The CDR3 length is 16 residues. Trimming left V 1 base short and J 8 bases short, with 19 bases between. The CDR3 loop reads CASSVSGRGKGDIQYF. Here the CDR3 DNA reads TGTGCCAGCAGCGTATCGGGCAGGGGTAAAGGGGACATTCAGTACTTC. The entire variable domain, with the rest obtained from reference TRBV9 and TRBJ2-4, is as follows: DSGVTQTPKHLITATGQRVTLRCSPRSGDLSVYWYQQSLDQGLQFLIQYYNGEERAKGNILERFSAQQFPDLHSELNLSSLELGDSALYFCASSVSGRGKGDIQYFGAGTRLSVL.

The chain joins TRBV12-3 or TRBV12-4 to TRBJ2-7; D is perhaps TRBD2 (5 bases). The CDR3 extends over 11 amino acids. The V gene lost 9 bases and the J gene lost 3 bases, with 9 bases spanning the gap. CDR3 bases: TGTGCCAGGCCGGACTGCTACGAGCAGTACGTC. Translated: CARPDCYEQYV.

The rearrangement uses TRBV10-2 and TRBJ2-1; TRBD2 agrees at 10 bases. The CDR3 sequence is 19 residues long. Germline assignment: CDR1 WSHSY and CDR2 SAAADI. Germline trimming cut 2 bases from V and 9 bases from J; bases unmatched to any gene: 19. The CDR3 DNA is TGCGCCAGCAGTGAGCGCGCTGGAAGCGGGGGGGCCCGCCTTGGTGAGCAGTTCTTC. It encodes CASSERAGSGGARLGEQFF.

This chain uses TRBV28 with TRBJ2-7, with 11 bases identical to TRBD1. Germline V gene sequence: CDR1 MDHEN, CDR2 SYDVKM. The V segment lost 3 bases and the J segment 4 bases; nucleotides outside the gene matches: 8. The CDR3 consists of 16 residues. CDR3 bases: TGTGCCAGCAGTTTGCCCGGGACAGGGGGTATATACGAGCAGTACTTC. Its translation is CASSLPGTGGIYEQYF.